The entry below describes one T cell receptor (beta chain). The data stem from a study of Graves' ophthalmopathy and Graves' hyperthyroidism. Clinical symptoms, serum thyroxine, TRAb, thyroid ultrasound and orbital computed tomography were relied on for diagnosis. The sequenced template was RNA, covering the TCR beta CDR3 region. The first-round RT-PCR employed HTBI primers together with the Qiagen OneStep RT-PCR kit. A multiplex PCR was then performed as the second round. Using its own MiXCR run on the multiplex PCR reads, TCRdb lists one record per CDR3 protein. The data hold about 340,000 distinct CDR3 sequences, with 17% observed a single time. Trimming removed 5 bases from V and 7 bases from J, with 12 bases in between. The CDR3 sequence is 14 residues long.

The TCR comes from an adult man with Graves' ophthalmopathy. The sample taken for sequencing was peripheral blood. The rearrangement links TRBV12-3 or TRBV12-4 to TRBJ1-6; D is unclear. CDR3 protein: CASSRTELNSPLHF. CDR3 in DNA: TGTGCCAGCAGTCGGACGGAATTAAATTCACCCCTCCACTTT.